The rows below give T cell receptor beta chains drawn from one sample of a study of shared clonotypes between healthy human individuals. The table came from immunoSEQ multiplex PCR; TCRdb's copy has only in-frame clones and leaves some out. The table records some 2.3 million clones, over 85% of them present only once. The specimen sequenced was naive CD4+ T cells from PBMCs. Source of these receptors: a man aged 18 to 35 in good health. Some clones in this sample may be carry-over from other donors' samples. The CDR3 runs from the conserved cysteine through the conserved F or W. The order of the fields is V gene, clone size, D gene, J gene, CDR3 DNA, CDR3 protein. D genes are given only for firm matches. Clone size is stated in some rows and not others, as once, few, many or a class when expanded.

>TRBV28|NA|NA|TRBJ1-2
TGTGCCAGCAGTATAAGGATTACCTACTATGGCTACACCTTC
CASSIRITYYGYTF
>TRBV27|NA|NA|TRBJ1-1
TGTGCCAGCAGCTCCCAACCACGGGGGAACACTGAAGCTTTCTTT
CASSSQPRGNTEAFF
>TRBV30|NA|NA|TRBJ1-5
TGTGCCTGGAGTACCCCCCGCGGGGGCGGTCAGCCCCAGCATTTT
CAWSTPRGGGQPQHF
>TRBV7-3|NA|TRBD2|TRBJ2-3
TGTGCCAGCAGCCCGGTAGCGGGAGAAGATACGCAGTATTTT
CASSPVAGEDTQYF
>TRBV18|NA|NA|TRBJ1-1
TGTGCCAGCTCACCTCCGACGGGGGGTACCATAGAAGCTTTCTTT
CASSPPTGGTIEAFF
>TRBV18|NA|NA|TRBJ2-5
TGTGCCAGCTCACCACTGGCGGGGATGGAGACCCAGTACTTC
CASSPLAGMETQYF
>TRBV27|once|NA|TRBJ2-4
TGTGCCAGCAGTTTTCACGGCTCGGAAAACATTCAGTACTTC
CASSFHGSENIQYF
>TRBV28|once|NA|TRBJ1-1
TGTGCCAGCAGTTTGTTGATTAGGGGGGCCGGGATGAACACTGAAGCTTTCTTT
CASSLLIRGAGMNTEAFF
>TRBV7-9|NA|TRBD2|TRBJ2-2
TGTGCCAGCAGGCCTAGCGGGAGTTGGGGCCCCGGGGAGCTGTTTTTT
CASRPSGSWGPGELFF
>TRBV28|once|TRBD1|TRBJ2-7
TGTGCCAGCAGTCCCCGGGACAGGATCTCCGAGCAGTACTTC
CASSPRDRISEQYF
>TRBV7-3|NA|TRBD2|TRBJ2-3
TGTGCCAGCAGCTTAGGACTAGCGGGAGGGCCTGGAGATACGCAGTATTTT
CASSLGLAGGPGDTQYF
>TRBV5-1|NA|TRBD1|TRBJ2-7
TGCGCCAGCAGCGGACTTCCCCCGGGACAGGGGGGCAACGAGCAGTACTTC
CASSGLPPGQGGNEQYF
>TRBV18|NA|NA|TRBJ2-5
TGTGCCAGCTCACCACGGAAAGCAGAGACCCAGTACTTC
CASSPRKAETQYF
>TRBV7-2|NA|NA|TRBJ2-7
TGTGCCAGCAGCTTGATGATCCCCCGGGAAAGGTACGAGCAGTACTTC
CASSLMIPRERYEQYF
>TRBV7-9|once|TRBD2|TRBJ2-5
TGTGCCAGCAGCTTCCCCAATCGGGGGGAAGAGACCCAGTACTTC
CASSFPNRGEETQYF
>TRBV28|NA|NA|TRBJ1-2
TGTGCCAGCAGCCCCGGGGGGGCGAGAGGCTACACCTTC
CASSPGGARGYTF
>TRBV5-1|NA|NA|TRBJ1-1
TGCGCCAGCAGCTTGGACGGATTGAACACTGAAGCTTTCTTT
CASSLDGLNTEAFF
>TRBV30|NA|NA|TRBJ2-7
TGTGCCTGGAGCCGGGGCGGGACCTCCTACGAGCAGTACTTC
CAWSRGGTSYEQYF
>TRBV2|NA|NA|TRBJ1-2
TGTGCCAGCAGCCCAAGGGCGGATAACTATGGCTACACCTTC
CASSPRADNYGYTF
>TRBV7-9|NA|TRBD2|TRBJ2-7
TGTGCCAGCAGACCCGGGACTAGCGGGAGTAACGAGCAGTACTTC
CASRPGTSGSNEQYF
>TRBV28|NA|NA|TRBJ1-1
TGTGCCAGCAGTTTACCTGACTCTTGGGCTTTCTTT
CASSLPDSWAFF
>TRBV5-6|NA|TRBD1|TRBJ2-6
TGTGCCACCACTCCGACAGGGGTGTCCAACGTCCTGACTTTC
CATTPTGVSNVLTF